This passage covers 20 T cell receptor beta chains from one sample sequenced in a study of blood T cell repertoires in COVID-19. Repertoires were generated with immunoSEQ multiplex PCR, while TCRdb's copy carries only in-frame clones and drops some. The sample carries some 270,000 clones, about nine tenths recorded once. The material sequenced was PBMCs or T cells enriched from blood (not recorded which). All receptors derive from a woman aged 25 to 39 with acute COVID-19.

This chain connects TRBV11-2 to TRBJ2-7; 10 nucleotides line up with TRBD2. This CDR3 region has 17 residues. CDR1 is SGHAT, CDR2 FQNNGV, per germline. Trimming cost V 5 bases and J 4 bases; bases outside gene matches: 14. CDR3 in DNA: TGTGCCAGCAGCCCATCCCCGGCTAGCGGGAGTCTGTACGAGCAGTACTTC. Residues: CASSPSPASGSLYEQYF.

The CDR3 loop reads CASSIDSTYNEQFF. CDR3 coding DNA: TGTGCCAGTAGTATAGATTCGACTTACAATGAGCAGTTCTTC. The chain has TRBV19 and TRBJ2-1; no clear D gene. CDR1 and CDR2 (germline): LNHDA, SQIVND (reference sequence). This CDR3 has 14 residues. Trimming stripped 0 bases from V and 4 bases from J, with 7 bases between.

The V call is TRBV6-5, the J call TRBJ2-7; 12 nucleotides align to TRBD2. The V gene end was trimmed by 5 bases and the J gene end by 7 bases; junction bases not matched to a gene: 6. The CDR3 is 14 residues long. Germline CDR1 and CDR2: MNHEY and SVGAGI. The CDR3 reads CASSRLAGEVEQYF. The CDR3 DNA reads TGTGCCAGCAGTCGACTAGCGGGAGAAGTAGAGCAGTACTTC.

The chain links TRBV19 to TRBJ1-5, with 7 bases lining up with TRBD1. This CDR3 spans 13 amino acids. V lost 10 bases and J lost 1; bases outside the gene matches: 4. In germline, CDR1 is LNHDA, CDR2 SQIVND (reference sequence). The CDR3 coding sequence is TGTGCCATTTCGACAGGGAGCAATCAGCCCCAGCATTTT. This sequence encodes CAISTGSNQPQHF.

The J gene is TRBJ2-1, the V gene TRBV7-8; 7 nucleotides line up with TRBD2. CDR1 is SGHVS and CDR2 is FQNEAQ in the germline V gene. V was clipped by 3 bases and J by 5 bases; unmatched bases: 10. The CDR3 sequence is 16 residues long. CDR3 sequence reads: CASSFLAGRENNEQFF. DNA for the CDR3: TGTGCCAGCAGCTTCCTCGCGGGGCGGGAGAACAATGAGCAGTTCTTC.

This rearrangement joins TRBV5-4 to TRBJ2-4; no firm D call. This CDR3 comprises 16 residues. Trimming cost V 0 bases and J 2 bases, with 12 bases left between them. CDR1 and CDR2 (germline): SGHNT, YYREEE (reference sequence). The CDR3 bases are TGTGCCAGCAGCTTGGCCTCCCTAACGTCCAAAAACATTCAGTACTTC. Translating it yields CASSLASLTSKNIQYF.

This chain's CDR3 is CASSKKVGVSGYGEQFF. In nucleotides, the CDR3 is TGTGCCAGCAGTAAGAAGGTGGGGGTAAGCGGGTACGGTGAGCAGTTCTTC. The chain carries TRBV27 and TRBJ2-1; D possibly corresponds to TRBD2 (6 bases). Germline V gene data show CDR1 as MNHEY and CDR2 as SMNVEV (reference sequence). The CDR3 is 17 residues long. The V end was cut by 5 bases, the J end by 9 bases, with 26 bases between.

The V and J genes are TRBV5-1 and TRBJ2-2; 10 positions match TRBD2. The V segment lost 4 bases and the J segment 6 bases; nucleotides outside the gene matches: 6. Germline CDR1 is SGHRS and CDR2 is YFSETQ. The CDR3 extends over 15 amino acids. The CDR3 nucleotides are TGCGCCAGCAGCGGGACGACTAGCGGGCCCGGGGAGCTGTTTTTT. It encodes CASSGTTSGPGELFF. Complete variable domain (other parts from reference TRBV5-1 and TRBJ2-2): KAGVTQTPRYLIKTRGQQVTLSCSPISGHRSVSWYQQTPGQGLQFLFEYFSETQRNKGNFPGRFSGRQFSNSRSEMNVSTLELGDSALYLCASSGTTSGPGELFFGEGSRLTVL.

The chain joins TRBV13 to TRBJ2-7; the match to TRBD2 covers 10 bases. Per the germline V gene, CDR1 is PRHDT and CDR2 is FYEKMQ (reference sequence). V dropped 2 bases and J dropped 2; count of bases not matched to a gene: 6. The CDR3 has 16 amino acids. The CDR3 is CASSLRRGLAAYEQYF. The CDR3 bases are TGTGCCAGCAGCTTACGAAGAGGACTAGCGGCCTACGAGCAGTACTTC.

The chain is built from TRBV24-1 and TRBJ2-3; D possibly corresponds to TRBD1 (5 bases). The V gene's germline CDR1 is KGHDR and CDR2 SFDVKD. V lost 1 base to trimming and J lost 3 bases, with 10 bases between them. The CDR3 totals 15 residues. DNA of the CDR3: TGTGCCACCAGTGATTTAAAGGGGTTGACAGATACGCAGTATTTT. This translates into CATSDLKGLTDTQYF.

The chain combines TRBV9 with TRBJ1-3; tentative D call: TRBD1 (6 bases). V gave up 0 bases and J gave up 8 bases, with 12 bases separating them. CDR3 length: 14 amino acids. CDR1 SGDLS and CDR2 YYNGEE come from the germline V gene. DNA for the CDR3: TGTGCCAGCAGCGTAGGGAGACAGGCGGACACCATATATTTT. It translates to CASSVGRQADTIYF.

The CDR3 region has the DNA TGTGCCAGCAGCCCTACGGGAGTCTCTGGGGCCAACGTCCTGACTTTC. Encoded protein: CASSPTGVSGANVLTF. V usage is TRBV6-2 or TRBV6-3 and J usage is TRBJ2-6, with a weak D call TRBD2 (6 bases). Trimming stripped 6 bases from V and 0 bases from J, with 12 bases between. The V gene's germline CDR1 is MNHEY and CDR2 SVGEGT. The CDR3 covers 16 residues.

CDR3 sequence (DNA): TGTGCCAGCAGTTACGGGGGTGGGGAGCAGTACTTC. It encodes CASSYGGGEQYF. V and J are TRBV27 and TRBJ2-7, with D perhaps matching TRBD2 (6 bases). V lost 4 bases, J lost 7 bases, and 11 bases lay in between. The CDR3 has 12 residues. Germline loops: CDR1 MNHEY, CDR2 SMNVEV (reference sequence).

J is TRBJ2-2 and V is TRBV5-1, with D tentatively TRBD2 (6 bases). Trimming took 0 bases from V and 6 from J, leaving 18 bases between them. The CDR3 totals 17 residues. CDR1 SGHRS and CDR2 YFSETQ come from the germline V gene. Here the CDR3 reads CASSLGMAGMKAGELFF. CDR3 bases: TGCGCCAGCAGCTTGGGTATGGCGGGAATGAAGGCCGGGGAGCTGTTTTTT.

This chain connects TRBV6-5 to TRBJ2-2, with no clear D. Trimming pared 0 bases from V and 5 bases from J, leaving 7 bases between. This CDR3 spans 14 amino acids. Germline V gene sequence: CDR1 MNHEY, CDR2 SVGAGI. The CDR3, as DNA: TGTGCCAGCAGTTACTCATTGCGGACCGGGGAGCTGTTTTTT. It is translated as CASSYSLRTGELFF.

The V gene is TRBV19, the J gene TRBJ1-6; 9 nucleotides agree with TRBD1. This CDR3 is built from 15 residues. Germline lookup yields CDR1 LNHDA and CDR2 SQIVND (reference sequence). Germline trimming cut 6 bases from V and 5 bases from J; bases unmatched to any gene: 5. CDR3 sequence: CASSLRDRDNSPLHF. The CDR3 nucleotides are TGTGCCAGTAGCCTCCGGGACAGGGATAATTCACCCCTCCACTTT.

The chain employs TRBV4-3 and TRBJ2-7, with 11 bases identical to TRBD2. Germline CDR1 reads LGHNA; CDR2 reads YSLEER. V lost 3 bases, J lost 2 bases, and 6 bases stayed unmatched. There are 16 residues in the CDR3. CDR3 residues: CASSHTGTSGAYEQYF. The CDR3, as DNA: TGCGCCAGCAGCCATACCGGGACTAGCGGAGCCTACGAGCAGTACTTC.

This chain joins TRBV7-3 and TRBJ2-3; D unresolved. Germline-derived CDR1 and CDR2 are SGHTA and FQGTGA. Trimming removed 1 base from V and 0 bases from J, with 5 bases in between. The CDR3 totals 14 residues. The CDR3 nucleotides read TGTGCCAGCAGCTTAAGTGGCAGCACAGATACGCAGTATTTT. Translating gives CASSLSGSTDTQYF.

The CDR3 nucleotides read TGTGCCATCAGTGAGTCTAGCGGGAGCGCAGATACGCAGTATTTT. Its translation is CAISESSGSADTQYF. This sequence joins TRBV10-3 and TRBJ2-3; 9 positions agree with TRBD2. V was clipped by 0 bases and J by 4 bases; unmatched bases: 2. Germline lookup yields CDR1 ENHRY and CDR2 SYGVKD. This CDR3 is 15 amino acids long.

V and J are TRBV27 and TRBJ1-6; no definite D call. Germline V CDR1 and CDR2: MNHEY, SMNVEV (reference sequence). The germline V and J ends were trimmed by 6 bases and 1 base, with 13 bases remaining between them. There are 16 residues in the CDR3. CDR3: CASRSGERSYNSPLHF. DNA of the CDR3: TGTGCCAGCAGATCCGGGGAAAGGTCCTATAATTCACCCCTCCACTTT.